A single sample is the source of the 7 T cell receptor beta chains below, sequenced in a study of blood T cells in healthy people across ages. Alongside a J-beta primer mix, a sample-barcoded 5' primer served in a second PCR lasting about 7 to 11 cycles. TCRdb re-called the 5' RACE reads through MiXCR, storing one row per CDR3 protein. Of over 1,500,000 distinct CDR3 sequences in the sample, around 42% were seen once. The sequencing input was blood. The source is a human donor in good health.

A few counts support this clonotype. This sequence joins TRBV20-1 and TRBJ2-1; tentative D call: TRBD2 (5 bases). Per germline, CDR1 DFQATT and CDR2 SNEGSKA (reference sequence). This CDR3 is 14 amino acids long. Trimming removed 3 bases at V and 1 base at J, with 10 bases between. The CDR3 is CSARDWGSYNEQFF. In nucleotides, the CDR3 is TGCAGTGCTAGGGACTGGGGTTCCTACAATGAGCAGTTCTTC.

The chain joins TRBV29-1 to TRBJ2-2; TRBD1 matches at 9 bases. Looked up from germline, CDR1 is SQVTM and CDR2 is ANQGSEA. J was trimmed by 7 bases and V by 7 bases; bases with no gene match: 7. This CDR3 comprises 13 residues. In DNA, the CDR3 is TGCAGCGCAACACAGGGGGCGCGCGGGGAGCTGTTTTTT. Protein sequence: CSATQGARGELFF.

A few counts support this clonotype. The chain carries TRBV20-1 and TRBJ2-7; D not certain. The CDR3 runs to 12 residues. Trimming stripped 1 base from V and 5 bases from J, with 9 bases between. From germline, CDR1 is DFQATT and CDR2 SNEGSKA (reference sequence). The CDR3 reads CSARGLWDEQYF. The CDR3 region has the DNA TGCAGTGCTAGAGGCCTATGGGACGAGCAGTACTTC.

The V call is TRBV12-3 or TRBV12-4, the J call TRBJ2-1, with TRBD2 identical over 7 bases. This CDR3 is built from 15 residues. The V and J ends lost 8 bases and 5 bases, in that order; junction bases with no gene match: 12. The CDR3 nucleotides read TGTGCCAGCGCTGGGGGGGACCAGATAGACAATGAGCAGTTCTTC. Amino acids: CASAGGDQIDNEQFF.

In its sample, this clonotype was seen many times. The chain links TRBV3-1 to TRBJ2-6, with D maybe TRBD2 (5 bases). The V end was cut by 2 bases, the J end by 4 bases, with 9 bases between. The CDR3 length is 15 residues. The V gene's germline CDR1 is LGHDT and CDR2 YNNKEL (reference sequence). The CDR3 here is CASSQRGSGANVLTF. CDR3 nucleotides: TGTGCCAGCAGCCAACGAGGGTCCGGGGCCAACGTCCTGACTTTC.

A remark on this clonotype: One junction end does not reproduce the germline sequence, and a read error may be involved. The V gene is TRBV18, the J gene TRBJ2-7, with D perhaps given as TRBD1 or TRBD2 (5 bases each). This CDR3 comprises 16 residues. Germline loops: CDR1 KGHSH, CDR2 LQKENI. CDR3 sequence (DNA): TGTGCCGGCTCACCGCGGCTCGGGGCCTTTGGGGATGAGCAGTACTTC. Protein sequence: CAGSPRLGAFGDEQYF.

The chain joins TRBV10-3 to TRBJ1-4, with D unresolved. Germline CDR1 ENHRY, CDR2 SYGVKD. V shed 0 bases and J shed 3 bases, with 8 bases lying between them. The CDR3 covers 15 residues. In DNA form, the CDR3 reads TGTGCCATCAGTGAGTCAGGGAACCCTAATGAAAAACTGTTTTTT. Translating it yields CAISESGNPNEKLFF.